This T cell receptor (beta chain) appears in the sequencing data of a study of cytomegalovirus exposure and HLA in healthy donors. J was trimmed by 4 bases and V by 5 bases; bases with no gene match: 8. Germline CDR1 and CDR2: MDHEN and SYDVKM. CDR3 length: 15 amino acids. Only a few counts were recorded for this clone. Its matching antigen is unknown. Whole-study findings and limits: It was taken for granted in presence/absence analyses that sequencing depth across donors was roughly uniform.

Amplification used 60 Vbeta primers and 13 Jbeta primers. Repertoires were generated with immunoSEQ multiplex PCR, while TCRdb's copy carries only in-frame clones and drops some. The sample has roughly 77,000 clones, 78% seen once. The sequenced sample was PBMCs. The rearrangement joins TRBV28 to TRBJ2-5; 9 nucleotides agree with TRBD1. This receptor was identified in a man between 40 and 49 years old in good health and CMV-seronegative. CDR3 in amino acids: CASSLTPTGGETQYF. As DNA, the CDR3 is TGTGCCAGCAGTCTAACCCCGACAGGGGGAGAGACCCAGTACTTC.